The clone carrying this TCR beta chain was detected many times. Its antigen is not identified. MiXCR, applied by TCRdb to the reads, yields one record per CDR3 protein. Altogether almost 300,000 distinct CDR3 sequences are present, roughly a tenth being singletons, with the ten largest covering around 2.4%. Germline assignment: CDR1 SQVTM and CDR2 ANQGSEA. Trimming removed 5 bases from V and 0 bases from J, with 11 bases in between. The CDR3 loop spans 14 amino acids. The data were obtained in a study of T cell repertoires in cytomegalovirus infection. Overall study context: Indicated by public TCR beta signatures were CMV infection and matching HLA type.

Regarding the study as a whole: Ex vivo, HLA-C-restricted CMV-specific TCR beta clonotypes prevailed over the rest of the response. Carriers of CMV plus the relevant HLA were identified by cumulative public TCR beta family frequency.

The chain uses TRBV29-1 and TRBJ2-1; D possibly corresponds to TRBD2 (6 bases). Sample: PBMCs. The origin of this receptor is a human donor in good health (CMV status not recorded). Some clones in this sample may be carry-over from other donors' samples. The CDR3 DNA follows: TGCAGCGTTTCGGCGGGGAGCTCCTACAATGAGCAGTTCTTC. This translates into CSVSAGSSYNEQFF.